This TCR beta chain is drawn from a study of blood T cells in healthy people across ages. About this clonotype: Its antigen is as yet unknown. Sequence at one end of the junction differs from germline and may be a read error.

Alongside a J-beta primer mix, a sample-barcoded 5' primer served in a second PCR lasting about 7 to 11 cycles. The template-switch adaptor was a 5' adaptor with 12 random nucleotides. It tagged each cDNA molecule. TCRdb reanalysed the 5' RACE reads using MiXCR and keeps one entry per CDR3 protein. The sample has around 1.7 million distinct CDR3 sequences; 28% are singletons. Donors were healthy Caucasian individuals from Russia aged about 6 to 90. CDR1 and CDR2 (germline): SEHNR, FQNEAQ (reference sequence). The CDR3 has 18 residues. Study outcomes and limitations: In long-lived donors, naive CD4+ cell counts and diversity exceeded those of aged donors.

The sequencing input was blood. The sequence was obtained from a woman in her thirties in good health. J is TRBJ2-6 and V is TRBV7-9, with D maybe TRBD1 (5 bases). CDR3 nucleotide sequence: TGTGCCAGCAGCTCATCGGCAGGGCGATACTCTGGGGCCAACGTCCCGACTTTC. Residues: CASSSSAGRYSGANVPTF.